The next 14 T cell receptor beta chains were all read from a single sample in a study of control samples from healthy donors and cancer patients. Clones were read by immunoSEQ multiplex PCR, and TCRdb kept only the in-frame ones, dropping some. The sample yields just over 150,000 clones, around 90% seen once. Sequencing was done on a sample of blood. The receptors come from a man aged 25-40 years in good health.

The CDR3 coding sequence is TGTGCCAGCAGTGGACACAGGGGGCGCGGCAATCAGCCCCAGCATTTT. Amino acids: CASSGHRGRGNQPQHF. The chain combines TRBV6-2 or TRBV6-3 with TRBJ1-5, with 9 bases fitting TRBD1. The CDR3 loop spans 16 amino acids. The trim removed 5 bases at V and 2 bases at J, leaving 7 bases unmatched. Germline V gene sequence: CDR1 MNHEY, CDR2 SVGEGT.

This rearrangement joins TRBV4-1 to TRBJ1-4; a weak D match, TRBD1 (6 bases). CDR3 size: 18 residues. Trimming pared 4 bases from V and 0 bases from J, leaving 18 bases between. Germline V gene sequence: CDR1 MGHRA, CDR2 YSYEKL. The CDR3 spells CASSRLGTRLSTNEKLFF. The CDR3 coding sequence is TGCGCCAGCAGCCGCCTTGGGACACGACTGTCAACTAATGAAAAACTGTTTTTT.

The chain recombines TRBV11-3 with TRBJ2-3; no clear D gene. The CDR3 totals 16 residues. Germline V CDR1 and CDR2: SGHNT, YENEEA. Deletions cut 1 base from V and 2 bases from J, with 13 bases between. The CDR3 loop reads CASSLGGTEATDTQYF. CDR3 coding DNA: TGTGCCAGCAGCTTAGGAGGCACAGAGGCCACAGATACGCAGTATTTT.

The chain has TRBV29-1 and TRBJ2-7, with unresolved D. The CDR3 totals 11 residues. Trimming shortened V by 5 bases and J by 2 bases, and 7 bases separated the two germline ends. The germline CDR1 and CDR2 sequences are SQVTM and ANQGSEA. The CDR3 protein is CSVFQAYEQYF. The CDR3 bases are TGCAGCGTTTTTCAAGCCTACGAGCAGTACTTC.

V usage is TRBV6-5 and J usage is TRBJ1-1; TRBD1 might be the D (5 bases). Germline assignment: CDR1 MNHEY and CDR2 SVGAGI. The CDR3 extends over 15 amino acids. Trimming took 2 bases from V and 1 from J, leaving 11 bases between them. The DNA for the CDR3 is TGTGCCAGCAGTTACGGCTCAGGGTGGAACACTGAAGCTTTCTTT. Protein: CASSYGSGWNTEAFF.

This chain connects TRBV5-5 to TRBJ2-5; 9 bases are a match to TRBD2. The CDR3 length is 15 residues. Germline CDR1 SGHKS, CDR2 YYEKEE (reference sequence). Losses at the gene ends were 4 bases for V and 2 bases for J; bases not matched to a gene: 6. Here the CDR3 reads CASSPGLALQETQYF. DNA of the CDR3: TGTGCCAGCAGCCCCGGACTAGCGCTTCAAGAGACCCAGTACTTC.

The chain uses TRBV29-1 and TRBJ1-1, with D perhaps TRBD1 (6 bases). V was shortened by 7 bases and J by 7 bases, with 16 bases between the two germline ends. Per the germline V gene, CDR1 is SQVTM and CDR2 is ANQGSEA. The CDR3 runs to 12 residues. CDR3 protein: CSGAQGLSEAFF. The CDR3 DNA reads TGCAGCGGTGCCCAGGGGTTGAGTGAAGCTTTCTTT. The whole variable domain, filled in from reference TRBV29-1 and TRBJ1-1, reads SAVISQKPSRDICQRGTSLTIQCQVDSQVTMMFWYRQQPGQSLTLIATANQGSEATYESGFVIDKFPISRPNLTFSTLTVSNMSPEDSSIYLCSGAQGLSEAFFGQGTRLTVV.

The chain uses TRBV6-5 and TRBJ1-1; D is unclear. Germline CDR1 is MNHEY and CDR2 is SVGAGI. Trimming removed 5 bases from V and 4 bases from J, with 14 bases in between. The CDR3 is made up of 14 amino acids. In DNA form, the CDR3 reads TGTGCCAGCAGTCCCCCGGGTCAGGCCACTGAAGCTTTCTTT. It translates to CASSPPGQATEAFF.

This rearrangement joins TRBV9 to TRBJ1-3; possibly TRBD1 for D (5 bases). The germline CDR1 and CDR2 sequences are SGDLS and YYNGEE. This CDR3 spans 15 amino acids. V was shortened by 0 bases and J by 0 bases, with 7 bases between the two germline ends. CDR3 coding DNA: TGTGCCAGCAGCGTAGGGGGGACCTCTGGAAACACCATATATTTT. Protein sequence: CASSVGGTSGNTIYF.

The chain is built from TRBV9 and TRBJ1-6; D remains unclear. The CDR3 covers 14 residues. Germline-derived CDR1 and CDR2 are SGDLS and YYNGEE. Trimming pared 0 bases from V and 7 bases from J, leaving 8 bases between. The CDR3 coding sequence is TGTGCCAGCAGCGTAGACGATGAAAATTCACCCCTCCACTTT. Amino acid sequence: CASSVDDENSPLHF.

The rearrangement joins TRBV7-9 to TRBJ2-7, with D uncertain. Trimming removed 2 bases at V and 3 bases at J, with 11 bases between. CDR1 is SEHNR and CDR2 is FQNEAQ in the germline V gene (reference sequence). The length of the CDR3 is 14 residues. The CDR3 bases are TGTGCCAGCAGCTTAACTCTGGGAATCTACGAGCAGTACTTC. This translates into CASSLTLGIYEQYF.

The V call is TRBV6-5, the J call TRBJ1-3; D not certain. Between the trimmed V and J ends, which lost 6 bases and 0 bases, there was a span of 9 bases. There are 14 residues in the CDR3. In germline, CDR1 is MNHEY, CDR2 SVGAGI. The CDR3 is CASSVGGSGNTIYF. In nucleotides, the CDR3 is TGTGCCAGCAGCGTCGGCGGCTCTGGAAACACCATATATTTT.

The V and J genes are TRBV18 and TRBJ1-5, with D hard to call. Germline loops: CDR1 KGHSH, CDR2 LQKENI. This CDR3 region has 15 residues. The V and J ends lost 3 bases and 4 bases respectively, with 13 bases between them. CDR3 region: CASSPGLGRNQPQHF. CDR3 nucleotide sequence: TGTGCCAGCTCACCGGGCCTCGGGAGGAATCAGCCCCAGCATTTT.

CDR3: CASNRVNTEAFF. CDR3 DNA: TGTGCCAGCAACAGGGTAAACACTGAAGCTTTCTTT. V gene TRBV2 combines with J gene TRBJ1-1; perhaps TRBD1 as D (6 bases). Germline CDR1 SNHLY, CDR2 FYNNEI. V was pared by 7 bases and J by 2 bases, with 8 bases between. This CDR3 has 12 residues.